This T cell receptor (beta chain) was identified during a study of T-cell memory formation after mild COVID-19. Findings and limits, study-wide: What remained unconfirmed was the SARS-CoV-2 specificity of second-wave clones peaking on day 37. Contracting clones, day 15 to 85, had balanced CD4/CD8, and later expanders favored CD4+.

CDR3 length: 11 amino acids. CDR1 is MNHEY, CDR2 SVGAGI, per germline. With 7 bases removed from V and 2 bases from J, the gap between germline ends came to 5 bases. This clonotype was seen a handful of times. No antigen is known for it. From 5'RACE with constant-segment primers came TCR alpha and TCR beta cDNA libraries that carried sample barcodes and UMIs. TCRdb used MiXCR to reprocess the 5' RACE reads, holding one entry per CDR3 protein. Found here are about 260,000 distinct CDR3 sequences, about a sixth of them singletons; the top ten hold around 23%. Sequenced input: PBMCs or a T cell subset sorted from them (not recorded which). This rearrangement joins TRBV6-5 to TRBJ1-2; D gene ambiguous. The receptor was isolated from a man younger than 30 who had mild COVID-19 (a few samples of this study predate the infection). Cell type and time point are not known. Here the CDR3 DNA reads TGTGCCAGCACTGACAACTATGGCTACACCTTC. Its protein product is CASTDNYGYTF.